These 28 T cell receptor beta chains came from one sample sequenced in a study of yellow fever vaccine responses in identical twins. In TCRdb, the RT-PCR reads were re-called with MiXCR into one record per CDR3 protein. Of about 20,000 distinct CDR3 sequences in the sample, under 75% were seen once. Sequenced here: T cells from blood (PBMCs), unsorted or a sorted subset (not recorded which), sampled before or after yellow fever vaccination (not recorded which). Source of these receptors: a woman aged 18-29 years who received the yellow fever vaccine.

This chain joins TRBV7-9 and TRBJ1-1, with D hard to call. CDR1 is SEHNR, CDR2 FQNEAQ, per germline (reference sequence). The CDR3 runs 12 residues. With 5 bases removed from V and 5 bases from J, the gap between germline ends came to 9 bases. CDR3 nucleotides: TGTGCCAGCAGCCTTAGTGTTACTGAAGCTTTCTTT. Amino acid sequence: CASSLSVTEAFF.

The chain is built from TRBV6-1 and TRBJ2-7, with D perhaps TRBD1 or TRBD2 (6 bases each). CDR1 and CDR2 from the germline V gene are MNHNS and SASEGT. The ends were cut back, 3 bases at V and 7 bases at J, with 19 bases in the middle. The CDR3 loop spans 15 amino acids. The CDR3 DNA is TGTGCCAGCAGTGATGGGACTGGGGGGCCCCAAGAGCAGTACGTC. This translates into CASSDGTGGPQEQYV.

The CDR3 bases are TGCAGTGCCCTAGCGGGGACCACAGATACGCAGTATTTT. Protein product: CSALAGTTDTQYF. This chain links TRBV20-1 with TRBJ2-3; 9 bases align to TRBD2. The CDR3 length is 13 residues. V shed 6 bases, J shed 2 bases, and the junction held 3 bases outside the gene matches. Germline loops: CDR1 DFQATT, CDR2 SNEGSKA (reference sequence).

The chain is built from TRBV7-6 and TRBJ2-1, with TRBD1 identical over 9 bases. The CDR3 sequence is 17 residues long. Germline CDR1 and CDR2: SGHVS and FNYEAQ. V trimming: 1 base; J trimming: 4 bases; junction bases outside the gene matches: 8. The CDR3 DNA is TGTGCCAGCAGCTTAGGAGGGGGGACAGGGATTTACAATGAGCAGTTCTTC. It specifies CASSLGGGTGIYNEQFF. Based on the CDR3 plus reference TRBV7-6 and TRBJ2-1, the full variable domain is GAGVSQSPRYKVTKRGQDVALRCDPISGHVSLYWYRQALGQGPEFLTYFNYEAQQDKSGLPNDRFSAERPEGSISTLTIQRTEQRDSAMYRCASSLGGGTGIYNEQFFGPGTRLTVL.

J is TRBJ2-1 and V is TRBV2; 10 bases map to TRBD2. Germline V gives CDR1 SNHLY, CDR2 FYNNEI. Trimming took 1 base from V and 8 from J; bases not matched to a gene: 5. The CDR3 is 15 amino acids. The CDR3 DNA is TGTGCCAGCAGTGAAGAGGCTAGCGGGGGTGATGAGCAGTTCTTC. Translation: CASSEEASGGDEQFF.

The genes are TRBV11-2 and TRBJ2-3; D is perhaps TRBD2 (6 bases). The CDR3 extends over 18 amino acids. V was trimmed by 4 bases and J by 4 bases, leaving 24 bases between them. Germline-derived CDR1 and CDR2 are SGHAT and FQNNGV. The chain's CDR3 is CASSSQRRGGKSPDTQYF. In DNA, the CDR3 is TGTGCCAGCAGCTCCCAGCGGAGGGGTGGGAAGTCCCCAGATACGCAGTATTTT.

This rearrangement joins TRBV5-1 to TRBJ1-4; D is unresolved. CDR3 length equals 13 residues. Trimming removed 5 bases at V and 8 bases at J, with 13 bases between. Germline CDR1 is SGHRS and CDR2 is YFSETQ. The CDR3 sequence: CASRPDSGEKLFF. The CDR3 region has the DNA TGCGCCAGCAGACCGGATTCTGGCGAAAAACTGTTTTTT.

The chain recombines TRBV9 with TRBJ2-1; D is unclear. The length of the CDR3 is 12 residues. Trimming took off 0 bases at V and 6 bases at J, with 4 bases between the two ends. Germline loops: CDR1 SGDLS, CDR2 YYNGEE. The CDR3 sequence: CASSVGPNEQFF. The CDR3 region has the DNA TGTGCCAGCAGCGTAGGGCCCAATGAGCAGTTCTTC. Full variable domain (outside the CDR3, taken from reference TRBV9 and TRBJ2-1): DSGVTQTPKHLITATGQRVTLRCSPRSGDLSVYWYQQSLDQGLQFLIQYYNGEERAKGNILERFSAQQFPDLHSELNLSSLELGDSALYFCASSVGPNEQFFGPGTRLTVL.

Only a few counts were recorded for this clonotype. This sequence joins TRBV20-1 and TRBJ2-4; D uncertain. The CDR3 runs to 11 residues. Germline values: CDR1 DFQATT, CDR2 SNEGSKA (reference sequence). The germline V and J ends were trimmed by 5 bases and 6 bases, with 8 bases remaining between them. CDR3 in amino acids: CSAEEVNIQYF. The CDR3 nucleotides read TGCAGTGCTGAGGAAGTAAACATTCAGTACTTC.

The chain is built from TRBV3-1 and TRBJ2-1, with D hard to call. This CDR3 contains 14 residues. Germline CDR1 reads LGHDT; CDR2 reads YNNKEL (reference sequence). The germline V and J ends were trimmed by 3 bases and 9 bases, with 15 bases remaining between them. The CDR3 DNA is TGTGCCAGCAGCCAGGGCGGCTTAGGAACTGAGCAGTTCTTC. Translating gives CASSQGGLGTEQFF.

Worth noting for this clonotype: The junction shows a germline mismatch at one end, possibly a read error. V and J are TRBV11-3 and TRBJ1-1; the match to TRBD1 covers 9 bases. The length of the CDR3 is 19 residues. Germline V CDR1 and CDR2: SGHNT, YENEEA. The CDR3 is CASSEQIFGDRDTNTVAFF. The CDR3 DNA sequence: TGTGCCAGCAGCGAACAAATTTTCGGGGACAGGGATACGAACACTGTAGCTTTCTTT.

This clonotype came up once. This rearrangement joins TRBV2 to TRBJ2-7; 10 bases agree with TRBD2. Germline lookup yields CDR1 SNHLY and CDR2 FYNNEI. The CDR3 is made up of 14 amino acids. The junction had 4 bases not matched to a gene; V was cut back by 2 bases and J by 6 bases. This CDR3 is CASSESLAGAEQYF. Written as DNA, the CDR3 is TGTGCCAGCAGTGAATCCCTAGCGGGAGCCGAGCAGTACTTC.

This clonotype has only one observation. The rearrangement links TRBV19 to TRBJ2-7; D call uncertain. This CDR3 contains 13 residues. Germline-derived CDR1 and CDR2 are LNHDA and SQIVND (reference sequence). Trimming removed 4 bases at V and 0 bases at J, with 7 bases between. The CDR3 here is CASSRTASYEQYF. The CDR3 DNA follows: TGTGCCAGTAGTAGAACAGCCTCCTACGAGCAGTACTTC. The full variable domain, its missing parts supplied by reference TRBV19 and TRBJ2-7, is DGGITQSPKYLFRKEGQNVTLSCEQNLNHDAMYWYRQDPGQGLRLIYYSQIVNDFQKGDIAEGYSVSREKKESFPLTVTSAQKNPTAFYLCASSRTASYEQYFGPGTRLTVT.

This chain connects TRBV12-3 or TRBV12-4 to TRBJ2-1; D is uncertain. V gave up 1 base and J gave up 6 bases, with 10 bases separating them. This CDR3 contains 14 residues. CDR3 nucleotides: TGTGCCAGCAGTTTAGGAGTGTCAGTCAATGAGCAGTTCTTC. It is translated as CASSLGVSVNEQFF.

The chain is built from TRBV7-6 and TRBJ2-5; TRBD1 aligns across 8 bases. The CDR3 has 15 residues. The germline V gene has CDR1 SGHVS and CDR2 FNYEAQ. V shed 5 bases and J 1 base; nucleotides not matched to a gene: 6. In nucleotides, the CDR3 is TGTGCCAGCAGCCCACGACAGGGGCCCCAAGAGACCCAGTACTTC. This gives the protein CASSPRQGPQETQYF.

Only a few counts were recorded for this clonotype. The genes are TRBV4-1 and TRBJ1-6; D gene unclear. The CDR3 runs 17 residues. Germline V lookup: CDR1 MGHRA, CDR2 YSYEKL. Trimming took off 0 bases at V and 0 bases at J, with 9 bases between the two ends. This CDR3 reads CASSQDNGSSYNSPLHF. CDR3 in DNA: TGCGCCAGCAGCCAAGATAATGGGAGCTCCTATAATTCACCCCTCCACTTT.

The chain uses TRBV6-1 and TRBJ2-7; D tentatively fits TRBD1 or TRBD2 (6 bases each). The V gene lost 5 bases and the J gene lost 1 base, with 12 bases spanning the gap. The CDR3 covers 14 residues. The V gene's germline CDR1 is MNHNS and CDR2 SASEGT. For the CDR3, the DNA is TGTGCCAGCAGTCAGAGGGGGGATTCCTACGAGCAGTACTTC. Encoded protein: CASSQRGDSYEQYF.

The chain uses TRBV4-1 and TRBJ2-3; 9 bases line up with TRBD1. CDR1 and CDR2 from the germline V gene are MGHRA and YSYEKL. The CDR3 is 16 residues long. The ends lost 7 bases at V and 1 base at J; junction bases unmatched: 9. CDR3 DNA: TGCGCCAGCACACCCGGGACAGGGAAAGGCACAGATACGCAGTATTTT. The encoded protein is CASTPGTGKGTDTQYF.

The rearrangement uses TRBV7-9 and TRBJ1-5; a weak D match, TRBD1 (6 bases). Trimming took off 1 base at V and 0 bases at J, with 7 bases between the two ends. Germline-derived CDR1 and CDR2 are SEHNR and FQNEAQ (reference sequence). CDR3 length: 15 amino acids. CDR3 in amino acids: CASSLGQDSNQPQHF. The DNA for the CDR3 is TGTGCCAGCAGCTTAGGACAGGATAGCAATCAGCCCCAGCATTTT.

This clonotype was detected only once. The V gene is TRBV18, the J gene TRBJ2-1; D perhaps matches TRBD2 (6 bases). The CDR3 contains 15 residues. The V end was cut by 1 base, the J end by 7 bases, with 14 bases between. Germline CDR1 reads KGHSH; CDR2 reads LQKENI. This CDR3 is CASSPRTGGTNEQFF. For the CDR3, the DNA is TGTGCCAGCTCACCACGGACTGGAGGGACTAATGAGCAGTTCTTC.

Concerning this clonotype: Germline and junction disagree at one end, which may indicate a read error. The CDR3 DNA reads TGTGCCAACAGCTTCGGCTTCACAGATACGCAGTATTTT. It translates to CANSFGFTDTQYF. V gene TRBV11-2 combines with J gene TRBJ2-3; D remains ambiguous. Looked up from germline, CDR1 is SGHAT and CDR2 is FQNNGV. The CDR3 is made up of 13 amino acids.

This sequence joins TRBV5-6 and TRBJ2-7; no clear D. The germline gives CDR1 SGHDT, CDR2 YYEEEE. The V end was cut by 0 bases, the J end by 4 bases, with 5 bases between. This CDR3 comprises 12 residues. For the CDR3, the DNA is TGTGCCAGCAGCTTGGCCACTTACGAGCAGTACTTC. Translating gives CASSLATYEQYF.

V gene TRBV5-1 combines with J gene TRBJ1-5; D ambiguous. The CDR3 totals 15 residues. Trimming removed 0 bases at V and 0 bases at J, with 7 bases between. Germline V gene lookup returns CDR1 SGHRS and CDR2 YFSETQ. The CDR3 sequence: CASSLDGNSNQPQHF. CDR3 nucleotides: TGCGCCAGCAGCTTGGATGGAAATAGCAATCAGCCCCAGCATTTT.

This clonotype occurred a few times. The gene calls are TRBV5-1 and TRBJ2-1; possibly TRBD2 for D (5 bases). CDR1 and CDR2 (germline): SGHRS, YFSETQ. The CDR3 has 13 residues. V shed 4 bases and J shed 2 bases, with 7 bases lying between them. CDR3 amino acids: CASSPLAYNEQFF. CDR3 nucleotides: TGCGCCAGCAGCCCACTAGCCTACAATGAGCAGTTCTTC.

The J gene is TRBJ1-6, the V gene TRBV11-1, with D uncertain. V lost 2 bases, J lost 5 bases, and 10 bases lay in between. Per germline, CDR1 SGHAT and CDR2 FQDESV (reference sequence). This CDR3 is 15 amino acids long. The CDR3 nucleotides read TGTGCCAGCAGCTTAAACAACGCCAATAATTCACCCCTCCACTTT. Amino acids: CASSLNNANNSPLHF.

The chain uses TRBV18 and TRBJ2-7; D remains ambiguous. The CDR3 runs to 13 residues. Germline values: CDR1 KGHSH, CDR2 LQKENI. The V end lost 2 bases, the J end lost 2 bases, and 7 bases lay between the germline ends. This CDR3 is CASSPSGTYEQYV. The DNA for the CDR3 is TGTGCCAGCTCACCATCCGGAACCTACGAGCAGTACGTC.

The J gene is TRBJ1-4, the V gene TRBV11-2; no clear D gene. The CDR3 totals 15 residues. V was shortened by 0 bases and J by 10 bases, with 15 bases between the two germline ends. CDR1 SGHAT and CDR2 FQNNGV come from the germline V gene. Here the CDR3 DNA reads TGTGCCAGCAGCTTAGAAGAGTCCCCCGTCGGAAAACTGTTTTTT. Translation: CASSLEESPVGKLFF.

On this clonotype itself: This may come from a read error, since a much larger clone is one base off. The chain is built from TRBV6-1 and TRBJ1-5; D possibly corresponds to TRBD1 (5 bases). The CDR3 extends over 13 amino acids. V shed 4 bases and J shed 1 base, with 5 bases lying between them. Germline V gene data show CDR1 as MNHNS and CDR2 as SASEGT. The chain's CDR3 is CASSGDSNQPQHF. The DNA of the CDR3 is TGTGCCAGCAGTGGGGACAGCAATCAGCCCCAGCATTTT.